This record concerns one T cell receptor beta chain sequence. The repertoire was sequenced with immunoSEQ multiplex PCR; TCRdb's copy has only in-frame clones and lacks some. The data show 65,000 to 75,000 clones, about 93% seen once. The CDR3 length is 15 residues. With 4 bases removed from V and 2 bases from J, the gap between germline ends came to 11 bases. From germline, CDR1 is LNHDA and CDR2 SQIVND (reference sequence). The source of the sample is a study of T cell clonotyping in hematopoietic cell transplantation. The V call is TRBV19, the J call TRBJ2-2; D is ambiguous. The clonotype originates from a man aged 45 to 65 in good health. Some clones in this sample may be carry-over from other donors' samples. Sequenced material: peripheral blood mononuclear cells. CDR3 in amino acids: CASSKSDANTGELFF. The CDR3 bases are TGTGCCAGTAGTAAGTCGGACGCTAACACCGGGGAGCTGTTTTTT.